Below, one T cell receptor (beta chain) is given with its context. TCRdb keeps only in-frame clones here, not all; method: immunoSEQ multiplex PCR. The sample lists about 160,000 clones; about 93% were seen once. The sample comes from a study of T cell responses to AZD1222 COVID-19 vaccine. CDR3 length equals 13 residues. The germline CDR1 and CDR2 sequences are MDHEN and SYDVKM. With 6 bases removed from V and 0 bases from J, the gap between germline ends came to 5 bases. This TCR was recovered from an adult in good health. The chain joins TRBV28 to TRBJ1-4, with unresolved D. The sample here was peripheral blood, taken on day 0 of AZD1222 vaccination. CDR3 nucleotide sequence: TGTGCCAGCAGGTCCACAACTAATGAAAAACTGTTTTTT. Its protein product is CASRSTTNEKLFF. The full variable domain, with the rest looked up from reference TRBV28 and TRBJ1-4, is DVKVTQSSRYLVKRTGEKVFLECVQDMDHENMFWYRQDPGLGLRLIYFSYDVKMKEKGDIPEGYSVSREKKERFSLILESASTNQTSMYLCASRSTTNEKLFFGSGTQLSVL.